The clone carrying this T cell receptor beta chain was seen a single time. The data were taken from a study of follicular helper T cells after annual influenza vaccination. As for the study in general: Some donors were sampled over the 2013-2014, 2014-2015 and 2015-2016 vaccinations.

Time point in this sample: 2014-2015 season, 7 days after vaccination. No donor had influenza vaccine in the prior 6 months; all lived in the community. The CDR3 is 13 residues long. The V end lost 1 base, the J end lost 2 bases, and 6 bases lay between the germline ends. Germline V gene lookup returns CDR1 GTSNPN and CDR2 SVGIG (reference sequence). TCRdb keeps only in-frame clones here, not all; method: immunoSEQ multiplex PCR. The table has 9,500 or so clones, about 83% seen once. This specimen was CXCR5- memory CD4+ T cells sorted from blood, taken 7 days after influenza vaccination. This TCR came from an adult who received the influenza vaccine. The V and J genes are TRBV30 and TRBJ1-5; D perhaps matches TRBD1 (5 bases). Here the CDR3 DNA reads TGTGCCTGGAGTGAAGGGGGCAATCAGCCCCAGCATTTT. This translates into CAWSEGGNQPQHF.